The 25 T cell receptor beta chains presented below share a single source sample, sequenced in a study of blood T cell repertoires in COVID-19. Produced via immunoSEQ multiplex PCR; TCRdb's table is partial and in-frame only. Of 80,000 to 95,000 clones listed, around 90% are singletons. Sequencing was performed on peripheral blood. The receptors stem from a woman between 65 and 79 years old with acute or convalescent COVID-19.

The J gene is TRBJ1-5, the V gene TRBV6-5, with D unresolved. The CDR3 runs to 13 residues. V lost 2 bases to trimming and J lost 4 bases, with 6 bases between them. Germline CDR1 is MNHEY and CDR2 is SVGAGI. CDR3 in amino acids: CASSYDGNQPQHF. The DNA for the CDR3 is TGTGCCAGCAGTTACGACGGGAATCAGCCCCAGCATTTT.

This clone was seen just once. J is TRBJ2-1 and V is TRBV3-1 (or the pseudogene TRBV3-2), with 7 bases matching TRBD2. CDR3 size: 16 residues. J lost 2 bases, V lost 4 bases, and 8 bases had no gene match. Germline V gene sequence: CDR1 LGHDT, CDR2 YNNKEL (reference sequence). The CDR3 DNA reads as TGTGCCAGCAGCCGGACCGGGACTACCACCTACAATGAGCAGTTCTTC. Translating gives CASSRTGTTTYNEQFF.

V usage is TRBV5-4 and J usage is TRBJ2-3, with 14 bases identical to TRBD2. The germline V gene has CDR1 SGHNT and CDR2 YYREEE (reference sequence). CDR3 size: 17 residues. J lost 3 bases, V lost 4 bases, and 7 bases had no gene match. Written as DNA, the CDR3 is TGTGCCAGCAGCCGGGGACTAGCGGGAGTAAAGACAGATACGCAGTATTTT. This codes for CASSRGLAGVKTDTQYF.

The gene calls are TRBV12-3 or TRBV12-4 and TRBJ2-7, with 9 bases matching TRBD2. Unmatched junction bases numbered 9, after V lost 3 bases and J lost 12 bases. This CDR3 is 13 amino acids long. The DNA for the CDR3 is TGTGCCAGCAGTTTGGAGCTAGCGGGAAGTCTGTACTTC. It is translated as CASSLELAGSLYF.

The chain uses TRBV5-1 and TRBJ1-2, with 7 bases matching TRBD1. Germline CDR1 SGHRS, CDR2 YFSETQ. V lost 3 bases and J lost 4; bases outside the gene matches: 9. This CDR3 spans 15 amino acids. CDR3 residues: CASSYLDRDSYGYTF. The DNA for the CDR3 is TGCGCCAGCAGCTATCTGGACCGGGACAGCTATGGCTACACCTTC. The full variable domain, rest sourced from reference TRBV5-1 and TRBJ1-2, is KAGVTQTPRYLIKTRGQQVTLSCSPISGHRSVSWYQQTPGQGLQFLFEYFSETQRNKGNFPGRFSGRQFSNSRSEMNVSTLELGDSALYLCASSYLDRDSYGYTFGSGTRLTVV.

The chain joins TRBV6-1 to TRBJ1-2; possibly TRBD1 for D (6 bases). V lost 2 bases and J lost 8, with 12 bases in between. CDR1 and CDR2 (germline): MNHNS, SASEGT. The CDR3 has 13 amino acids. For the CDR3, the DNA is TGTGCCAGCAGTGAATCAGGGGTACTAGGCTACACCTTC. It specifies CASSESGVLGYTF.

The chain employs TRBV28 and TRBJ1-2; 10 bases are shared with TRBD1. J was trimmed by 6 bases and V by 6 bases; bases with no gene match: 7. Germline V gene lookup returns CDR1 MDHEN and CDR2 SYDVKM. The CDR3 is made up of 14 amino acids. The CDR3 coding sequence is TGTGCCAGCAGCCCATCAGACAGGGGGCATGGCTACACCTTC. This gives the protein CASSPSDRGHGYTF.

This clone has just one count. The chain recombines TRBV2 with TRBJ1-4; 8 bases line up with TRBD1. Trimming at V came to 3 bases and at J to 7 bases, leaving 7 bases not matched to a gene. This CDR3 region has 15 residues. The germline CDR1 and CDR2 sequences are SNHLY and FYNNEI. CDR3 DNA: TGTGCCAGCAGTGACCTTCAGGGGGCTGGTGAAAAACTGTTTTTT. Translating it yields CASSDLQGAGEKLFF.

J is TRBJ1-5 and V is TRBV4-1, with 10 bases matching TRBD1. The ends lost 4 bases at V and 6 bases at J; junction bases unmatched: 12. Germline V gives CDR1 MGHRA, CDR2 YSYEKL. The CDR3 has 17 amino acids. The CDR3 loop reads CASSPDRDRGASQPQHF. The CDR3 DNA reads as TGCGCCAGCAGCCCGGACCGGGACAGGGGAGCGAGTCAGCCCCAGCATTTT.

CDR3 in amino acids: CASTDPGSNQPQHF. The CDR3 DNA reads as TGCGCCAGCACCGACCCGGGAAGCAATCAGCCCCAGCATTTT. The rearrangement uses TRBV10-2 and TRBJ1-5, with D unresolved. Trimming stripped 7 bases from V and 1 base from J, with 11 bases between. The germline V gene has CDR1 WSHSY and CDR2 SAAADI. The CDR3 runs to 14 residues.

This clone occurred once. This chain links TRBV13 with TRBJ2-7; 10 nucleotides match TRBD1. The CDR3 is 15 residues long. Germline values: CDR1 PRHDT, CDR2 FYEKMQ (reference sequence). With V trimmed by 5 bases and J by 3 bases, 7 bases remained unmatched. The CDR3, as DNA: TGTGCCAGCAGCAGGGGACAGGGGTCCTACTACGAGCAGTACGTC. Protein product: CASSRGQGSYYEQYV.

This clone has more than one count but fewer than ten. The V call is TRBV12-3 or TRBV12-4, the J call TRBJ2-1, with a possible D match to TRBD2 (6 bases). With 7 bases removed from V and 10 bases from J, the gap between germline ends came to 17 bases. The CDR3 length is 13 residues. Written as DNA, the CDR3 is TGTGCCAGCACCCTGGACTATCGGGGCGAGCAGTTCTTC. Translation: CASTLDYRGEQFF.

The chain couples TRBV24-1 to TRBJ1-5, with 7 bases aligning to TRBD1. The CDR3 extends over 13 amino acids. Germline CDR1 is KGHDR and CDR2 is SFDVKD. Trimming removed 9 bases from V and 6 bases from J; junction bases left unmatched: 7. The CDR3 spells CATGDRASQPQHF. Here the CDR3 DNA reads TGTGCCACCGGAGACAGGGCGTCTCAGCCCCAGCATTTT.

The gene calls are TRBV28 and TRBJ2-7; 11 bases are shared with TRBD2. This CDR3 is built from 14 residues. Looked up from germline, CDR1 is MDHEN and CDR2 is SYDVKM. Trimming cost V 6 bases and J 5 bases; bases outside gene matches: 6. The CDR3 coding sequence is TGTGCCAGCAGAACTGGACTAGCGGGTAACGAGCAGTACTTC. This gives the protein CASRTGLAGNEQYF.

The chain couples TRBV9 to TRBJ2-3, with D tentatively TRBD2 (6 bases). V lost 2 bases, J lost 3 bases, and 10 bases lay in between. The CDR3 covers 14 residues. The germline V gene encodes CDR1 SGDLS and CDR2 YYNGEE. The DNA for the CDR3 is TGTGCCAGCAGCGTCACGGCGGGAACAGATACGCAGTATTTT. Protein: CASSVTAGTDTQYF.

The genes are TRBV18 and TRBJ1-1; possible D gene TRBD1, 6 bases. The CDR3 sequence is 15 residues long. V was clipped by 1 base and J by 3 bases, with 12 bases between them. Germline V gives CDR1 KGHSH, CDR2 LQKENI. The CDR3 loop reads CASSPQGVADTEAFF. The CDR3 DNA reads as TGTGCCAGCTCACCACAGGGGGTGGCGGACACTGAAGCTTTCTTT.

This clone came up once. The chain is built from TRBV11-2 and TRBJ1-1; D perhaps matches TRBD1 (6 bases). The CDR3 runs 14 residues. V dropped 2 bases and J dropped 1 base, with 8 bases sitting between them. Germline CDR1 and CDR2: SGHAT and FQNNGV. Here the CDR3 reads CASSLTGRNTEAFF. In DNA, the CDR3 is TGTGCCAGCAGCTTAACAGGGAGGAACACTGAAGCTTTCTTT. The variable domain in full, with the rest retrieved from reference TRBV11-2 and TRBJ1-1, is EAGVAQSPRYKIIEKRQSVAFWCNPISGHATLYWYQQILGQGPKLLIQFQNNGVVDDSQLPKDRFSAERLKGVDSTLKIQPAKLEDSAVYLCASSLTGRNTEAFFGQGTRLTVV.

The rearrangement uses TRBV7-9 and TRBJ2-2; D might be TRBD2 (5 bases). The CDR3 runs to 17 residues. Between the trimmed V and J ends, which lost 2 bases and 0 bases, there was a span of 13 bases. Germline CDR1 reads SEHNR; CDR2 reads FQNEAQ (reference sequence). CDR3 sequence: CASSLTGGLANTGELFF. In DNA, the CDR3 is TGTGCCAGCAGCTTAACCGGCGGGCTCGCGAACACCGGGGAGCTGTTTTTT.

This chain connects TRBV12-5 to TRBJ1-3; D possibly corresponds to TRBD1 (6 bases). The V end lost 7 bases, the J end lost 1 base, and 8 bases lay between the germline ends. Germline CDR1 reads LGHNT; CDR2 reads FRNRAP. The CDR3 contains 13 residues. The CDR3 loop reads CASARGSGNTIYF. Written as DNA, the CDR3 is TGTGCTAGTGCTAGGGGGTCTGGAAACACCATATATTTT.

The sample holds one count of this clone. The CDR3 region is CASSYWTGDEAFF. CDR3 bases: TGCGCCAGCAGCTACTGGACAGGCGATGAAGCTTTCTTT. The chain links TRBV5-1 to TRBJ1-1; 7 bases line up with TRBD1. CDR3 length equals 13 residues. The J segment lost 7 bases and the V segment lost 3 bases, leaving 6 bases of the junction unmatched. Germline V CDR1 and CDR2: SGHRS, YFSETQ. The entire variable domain, with the rest obtained from reference TRBV5-1 and TRBJ1-1, is as follows: KAGVTQTPRYLIKTRGQQVTLSCSPISGHRSVSWYQQTPGQGLQFLFEYFSETQRNKGNFPGRFSGRQFSNSRSEMNVSTLELGDSALYLCASSYWTGDEAFFGQGTRLTVV.

The chain employs TRBV27 and TRBJ2-1; D perhaps matches TRBD2 (6 bases). Trimming removed 6 bases from V and 10 bases from J, with 19 bases in between. The CDR3 length is 14 residues. CDR1 is MNHEY and CDR2 is SMNVEV in the germline V gene (reference sequence). The CDR3 loop reads CASRLLEGSREQFF. CDR3 in DNA: TGTGCCAGCAGGCTACTGGAGGGGAGCCGGGAGCAGTTCTTC.

This chain connects TRBV19 to TRBJ1-2; D not resolved. Trimming left V 3 bases short and J 8 bases short, with 13 bases between. Germline CDR1 reads LNHDA; CDR2 reads SQIVND (reference sequence). CDR3 length equals 13 residues. CDR3 bases: TGTGCCAGTAGTATTCAGACACATGGCGGCTACACCTTC. This encodes CASSIQTHGGYTF.

The chain links TRBV27 to TRBJ2-1; 10 bases agree with TRBD2. Unmatched junction bases numbered 9, after V lost 0 bases and J lost 7 bases. Germline V gene sequence: CDR1 MNHEY, CDR2 SMNVEV (reference sequence). The CDR3 runs 17 residues. The CDR3 DNA is TGTGCCAGCAGTTTATCGGCCCTAGCGGGAGTCCTGAATGAGCAGTTCTTC. It specifies CASSLSALAGVLNEQFF.

This sequence joins TRBV7-6 and TRBJ2-3; 10 bases align to TRBD2. CDR1 is SGHVS, CDR2 FNYEAQ, per germline. This CDR3 comprises 15 residues. Trimming cost V 3 bases and J 4 bases; bases outside gene matches: 4. DNA for the CDR3: TGTGCCAGCAGCTTCGGAGCGGGGGGGTCAGATACGCAGTATTTT. Residues: CASSFGAGGSDTQYF. Drawing the rest from reference TRBV7-6 and TRBJ2-3, the complete variable domain is GAGVSQSPRYKVTKRGQDVALRCDPISGHVSLYWYRQALGQGPEFLTYFNYEAQQDKSGLPNDRFSAERPEGSISTLTIQRTEQRDSAMYRCASSFGAGGSDTQYFGPGTRLTVL.

This clone showed up just once. This sequence joins TRBV5-4 and TRBJ2-5, with D perhaps TRBD2 (6 bases). The CDR3 length is 15 residues. V was cut by 4 bases and J by 5 bases, with 18 bases left in between. Germline V gene lookup returns CDR1 SGHNT and CDR2 YYREEE (reference sequence). The CDR3 DNA follows: TGTGCCAGCAGCCAACACCCCGGAGGGATTGAGACCCAGTACTTC. This sequence encodes CASSQHPGGIETQYF.